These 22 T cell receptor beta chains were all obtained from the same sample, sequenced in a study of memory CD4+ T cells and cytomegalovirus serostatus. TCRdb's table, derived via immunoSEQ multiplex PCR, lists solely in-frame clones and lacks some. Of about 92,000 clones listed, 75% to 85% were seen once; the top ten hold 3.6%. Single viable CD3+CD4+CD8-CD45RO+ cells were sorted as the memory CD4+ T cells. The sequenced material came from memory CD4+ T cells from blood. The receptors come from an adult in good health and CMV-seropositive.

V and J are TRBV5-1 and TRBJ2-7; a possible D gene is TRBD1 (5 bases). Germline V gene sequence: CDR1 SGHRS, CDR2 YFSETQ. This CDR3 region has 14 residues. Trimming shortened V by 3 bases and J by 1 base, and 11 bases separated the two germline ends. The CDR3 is CASSSGRDSYEQYF. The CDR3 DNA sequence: TGCGCCAGCAGCTCGGGCAGGGATTCCTACGAGCAGTACTTC.

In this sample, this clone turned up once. CDR3 DNA: TGTGCCAGCAGCTTAGCAGCCCGGATCCAAGAGACCCAGTACTTC. Translated, it gives CASSLAARIQETQYF. The V call is TRBV7-8, the J call TRBJ2-5; no firm D call. Germline V gene lookup returns CDR1 SGHVS and CDR2 FQNEAQ. The CDR3 totals 15 residues. V dropped 0 bases and J dropped 1 base, with 9 bases sitting between them.

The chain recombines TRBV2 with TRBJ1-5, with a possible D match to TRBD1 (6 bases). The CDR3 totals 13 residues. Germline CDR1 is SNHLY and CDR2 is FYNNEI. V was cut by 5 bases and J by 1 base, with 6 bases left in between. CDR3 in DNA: TGTGCCAGCAGTACAGGGAGCAATCAGCCCCAGCATTTT. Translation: CASSTGSNQPQHF.

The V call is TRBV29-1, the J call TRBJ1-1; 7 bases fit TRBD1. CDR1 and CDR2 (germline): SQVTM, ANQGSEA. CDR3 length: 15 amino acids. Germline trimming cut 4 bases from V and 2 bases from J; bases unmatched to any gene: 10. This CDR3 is CSVAEPRDSNTEAFF. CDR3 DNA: TGCAGCGTTGCCGAACCCCGGGACAGTAACACTGAAGCTTTCTTT.

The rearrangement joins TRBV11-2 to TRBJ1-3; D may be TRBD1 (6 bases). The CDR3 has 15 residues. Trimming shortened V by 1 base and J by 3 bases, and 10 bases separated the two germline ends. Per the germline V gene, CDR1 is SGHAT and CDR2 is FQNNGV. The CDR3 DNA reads TGTGCCAGCAGCTTAGGTGACAGGCGTGGAAACACCATATATTTT. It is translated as CASSLGDRRGNTIYF.

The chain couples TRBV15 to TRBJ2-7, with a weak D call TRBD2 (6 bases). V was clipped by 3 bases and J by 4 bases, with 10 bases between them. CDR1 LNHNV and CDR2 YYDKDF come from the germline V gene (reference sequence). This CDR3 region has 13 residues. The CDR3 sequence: CATSRDSGYEQYF. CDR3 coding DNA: TGTGCCACCAGCAGGGATAGCGGATACGAGCAGTACTTC.

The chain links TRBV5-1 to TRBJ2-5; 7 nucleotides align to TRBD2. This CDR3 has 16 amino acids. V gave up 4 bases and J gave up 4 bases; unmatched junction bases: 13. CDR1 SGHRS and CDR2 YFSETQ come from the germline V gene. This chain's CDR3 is CASSPARQGGGETQYF. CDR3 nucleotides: TGCGCCAGCAGCCCGGCCCGGCAGGGCGGGGGAGAGACCCAGTACTTC.

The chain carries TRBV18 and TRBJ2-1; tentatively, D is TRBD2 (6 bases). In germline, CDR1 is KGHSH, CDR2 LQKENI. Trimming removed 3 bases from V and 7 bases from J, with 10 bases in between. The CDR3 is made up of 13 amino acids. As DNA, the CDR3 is TGTGCCAGCTCACCGGGGACTCGGAATGAGCAGTTCTTC. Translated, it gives CASSPGTRNEQFF.

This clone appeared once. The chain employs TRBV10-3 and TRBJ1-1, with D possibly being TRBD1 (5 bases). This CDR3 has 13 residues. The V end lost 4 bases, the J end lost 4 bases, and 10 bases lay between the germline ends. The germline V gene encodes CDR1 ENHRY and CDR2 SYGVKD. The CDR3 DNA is TGTGCCATCAGTGTACGGAGGGGCACTGAAGCTTTCTTT. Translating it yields CAISVRRGTEAFF.

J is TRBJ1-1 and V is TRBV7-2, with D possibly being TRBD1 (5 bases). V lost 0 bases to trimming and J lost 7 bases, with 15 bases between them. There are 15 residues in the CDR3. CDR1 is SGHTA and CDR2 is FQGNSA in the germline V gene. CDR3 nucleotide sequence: TGTGCCAGCAGCTTAGCCAACCAAGGGGTCAATGAAGCTTTCTTT. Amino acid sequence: CASSLANQGVNEAFF.

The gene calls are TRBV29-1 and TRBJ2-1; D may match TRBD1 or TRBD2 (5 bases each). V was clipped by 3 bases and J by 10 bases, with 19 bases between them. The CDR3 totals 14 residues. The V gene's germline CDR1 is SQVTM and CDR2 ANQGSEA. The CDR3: CSVDRKVPWGEQFF. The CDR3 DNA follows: TGCAGCGTTGATCGAAAGGTTCCTTGGGGGGAGCAGTTCTTC.

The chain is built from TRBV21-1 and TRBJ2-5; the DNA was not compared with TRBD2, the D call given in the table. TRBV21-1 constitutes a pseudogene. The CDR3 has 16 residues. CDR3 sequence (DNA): TGTGCCAGCAGCAAGGGACGCGGGGGGTTAGAAGAGACCCAGTACTTC. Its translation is CASSKGRGGLEETQYF.

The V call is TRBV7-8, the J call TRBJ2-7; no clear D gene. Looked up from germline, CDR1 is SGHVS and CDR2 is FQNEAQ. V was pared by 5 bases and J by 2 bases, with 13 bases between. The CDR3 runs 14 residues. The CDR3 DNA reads TGTGCCAGCAGCCCCAGCGCCCATACCTACGAGCAGTACTTC. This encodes CASSPSAHTYEQYF.

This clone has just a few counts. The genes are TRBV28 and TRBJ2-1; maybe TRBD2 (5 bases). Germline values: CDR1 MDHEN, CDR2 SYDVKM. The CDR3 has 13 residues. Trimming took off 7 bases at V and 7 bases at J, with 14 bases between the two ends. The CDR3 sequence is CASTLAGGNEQFF. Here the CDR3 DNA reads TGTGCCAGCACGCTCGCGGGTGGTAATGAGCAGTTCTTC.

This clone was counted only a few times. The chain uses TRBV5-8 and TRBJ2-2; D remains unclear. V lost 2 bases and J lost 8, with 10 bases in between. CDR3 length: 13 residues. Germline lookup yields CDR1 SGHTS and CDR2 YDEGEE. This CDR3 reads CASSFSRRGELFF. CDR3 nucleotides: TGTGCCAGCAGCTTTTCTCGGCGGGGGGAGCTGTTTTTT. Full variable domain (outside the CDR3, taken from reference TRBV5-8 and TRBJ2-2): EAGVTQSPTHLIKTRGQQATLRCSPISGHTSVYWYQQALGLGLQFLLWYDEGEERNRGNFPPRFSGRQFPNYSSELNVNALELEDSALYLCASSFSRRGELFFGEGSRLTVL.

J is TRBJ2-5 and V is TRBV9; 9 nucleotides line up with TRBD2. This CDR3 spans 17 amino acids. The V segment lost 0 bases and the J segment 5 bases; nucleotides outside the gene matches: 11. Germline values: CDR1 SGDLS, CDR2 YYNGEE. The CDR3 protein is CASSVGGSGSSTETQYF. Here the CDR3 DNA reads TGTGCCAGCAGCGTAGGGGGTAGCGGGAGTAGTACGGAGACCCAGTACTTC. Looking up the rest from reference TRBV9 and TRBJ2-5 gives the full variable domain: DSGVTQTPKHLITATGQRVTLRCSPRSGDLSVYWYQQSLDQGLQFLIQYYNGEERAKGNILERFSAQQFPDLHSELNLSSLELGDSALYFCASSVGGSGSSTETQYFGPGTRLLVL.

The CDR3 loop reads CASSQLRGSSGANVLTF. In nucleotides, the CDR3 is TGCGCCAGCAGCCAATTGCGGGGGTCCTCTGGGGCCAACGTCCTGACTTTC. The chain is built from TRBV4-3 and TRBJ2-6; 7 bases are a match to TRBD2. This CDR3 region has 17 residues. CDR1 is LGHNA, CDR2 YSLEER, per germline. Trimming took 2 bases from V and 0 from J; bases not matched to a gene: 4.

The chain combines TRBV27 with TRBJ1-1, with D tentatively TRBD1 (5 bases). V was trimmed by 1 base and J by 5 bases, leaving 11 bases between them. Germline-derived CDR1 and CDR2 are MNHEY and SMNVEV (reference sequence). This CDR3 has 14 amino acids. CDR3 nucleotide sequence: TGTGCCAGCAGTTTATTCGGGGCCGGGACTGAAGCTTTCTTT. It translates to CASSLFGAGTEAFF.

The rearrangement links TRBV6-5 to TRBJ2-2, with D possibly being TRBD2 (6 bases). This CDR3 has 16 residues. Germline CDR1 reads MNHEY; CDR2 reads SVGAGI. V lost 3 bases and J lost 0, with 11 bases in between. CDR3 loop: CASSYFGGANTGELFF. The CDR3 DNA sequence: TGTGCCAGCAGTTATTTTGGCGGGGCGAACACCGGGGAGCTGTTTTTT.

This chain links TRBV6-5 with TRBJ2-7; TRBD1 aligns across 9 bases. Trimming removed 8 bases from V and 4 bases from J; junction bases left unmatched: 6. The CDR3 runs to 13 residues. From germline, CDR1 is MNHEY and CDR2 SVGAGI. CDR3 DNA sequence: TGTGCCAGCGGCCGGGACAGGGAATACGAGCAGTACTTC. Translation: CASGRDREYEQYF.

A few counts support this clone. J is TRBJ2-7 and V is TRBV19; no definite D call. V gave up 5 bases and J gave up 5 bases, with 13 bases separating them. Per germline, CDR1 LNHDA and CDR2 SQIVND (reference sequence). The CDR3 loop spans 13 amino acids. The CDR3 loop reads CASSAYKSHEQYF. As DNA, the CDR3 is TGTGCCAGTAGTGCGTACAAGTCCCACGAGCAGTACTTC.

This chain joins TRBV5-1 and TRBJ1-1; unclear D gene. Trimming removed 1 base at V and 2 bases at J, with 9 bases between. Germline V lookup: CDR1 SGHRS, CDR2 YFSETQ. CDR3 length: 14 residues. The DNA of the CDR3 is TGCGCCAGCAGCTTGTTTCTGGGAAACACTGAAGCTTTCTTT. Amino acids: CASSLFLGNTEAFF.